This TCR beta chain was obtained from a study of shared clonotypes between healthy human individuals (dated by TCRdb to the early 2020s). A note on the overall study: The cohort comprised a couple of women and three men aged 18 to 49 years. For each donor, three plates each were used for CD4 naive and CD4 memory, two plates were used for CD8 naive, and one plate was used for CD8 memory. To estimate repertoire size and how much clonotype sharing occurs between individuals, the study deeply sequenced the blood TCR repertoires of roughly 5 healthy adults. Libraries were prepared and TCR repertoires were sequenced by different laboratories using diverse techniques, in order to increase sequencing depth and limit assay-specific biases. Per donor, leukapheresis produced somewhere between about 0.85 and 8.9 billion PBMCs.

To note about this clone: Its target antigen remains unknown. Base qualities are not provided; no much larger clone lies one nucleotide away.

The paper's findings and limits, for the study overall: Because the study included a small number of donors, the genetic and exposure-history diversity represented was limited. Estimated clonotype richness was generally larger for naive than for memory subsets. Sampling was limited to blood, and TCR repertoires in tissue likely differ from TCR repertoires in blood. Rarefaction of sorted-subset datasets indicated incomplete sequencing despite the large sequencing depth. Compared with non-shared clonotypes, the clonotypes found in all four sorted-subset donors had higher generation probabilities. About 5% of naive CD4, roughly 3.6% of naive CD8, approximately 2.2% of memory CD4, and approximately 0.4% of memory CD8 clonotypes were shared across several donors. Pairwise subsampling led to the expectation that sequencing depth would affect the degree of clonotype sharing among donors.

TCR CDR3 regions were amplified from genomic DNA by multiplex PCR using the deep immunoSEQ assay. Extracted genomic DNA from each cell subset was distributed evenly across all wells of several immunoSEQ 96-well plates, and each plate was treated as a replicate. For sorted subsets, each replicate PCR was loaded with roughly 190 ng genomic DNA, equivalent to roughly 30,000 T cell genomes. Purified libraries were quantified with a Qubit 3.0 fluorometer, sized on a Bioanalyzer 2100, and re-quantified with the KAPA Library Quantification kit. Each immunoSEQ 96-well plate was sequenced on its own single-read 150-cycle Illumina NextSeq 550 flow cell. In the paper's pipeline: Because the immunoSEQ output held only junctional sequences and lacked quality scores, the filtering could not match the filtering applied to full-length reads. Sequences were annotated with PyIR, a Python wrapper for IgBLAST v1.9, and V/J genes and CDR3 were assigned using IMGT germline references. Reads were removed for weak V/J assignments (E-value above 1e-6), missing CDR3, stop codons, out-of-frame junctions, or ambiguous translated residues. V3J clonotypes were defined as sequences sharing the same inferred V gene, J gene, and CDR3 amino acid sequence. The percentage overlap between two repertoires was calculated by dividing the number of shared unique clonotypes by the size of the smaller repertoire. Three approaches were used to assess repertoire richness: RTK rarefaction, the Chao1 estimator, and Recon v2.1 estimates of unobserved clonotypes. Generation probabilities for all TCRbeta clonotypes obtained by the gDNA method from a handful of donors were computed using OLGA. TCRdb limited this immuneACCESS table to in-frame rearrangements with V and J called. A share of clones is missing; checked studies link under half to unresolved V genes, and the rest is unexplained. Clone size and the V and J calls come from that table; the DNA yielded D and trimming. Present in this sample are approximately 1,500,000 clones, roughly 98% of which were seen just once. In total, the top ten clones hold approximately 0.45% of the sample.

The donors were healthy, HIV-negative adults who had no recently reported acute infections or vaccinations. Only Caucasian adults living in Nashville, Tennessee, USA were represented among the donors. CD4+ T cells were enriched by magnetic negative selection, after which naive cells were positively selected on CD45RA and the negative fraction was taken as the memory subset. After blood collection by leukapheresis, PBMCs were isolated using Ficoll-Histopaque density gradient centrifugation and then cryopreserved in the vapor phase of liquid nitrogen. Analytical flow cytometry was used to check the purity and quantity of every magnetically sorted T cell population. Genomic DNA was isolated from each sorted fraction and quantified by UV absorbance on a Nanodrop 2000c. Based on the germline V gene, the CDR1 and CDR2 sequences are SGHAT and FQNNGV. Relative to germline, V is 5 bases shorter and J is 3 bases shorter, with 5 bases between their ends. Its CDR3 holds 11 amino acids, cysteine through phenylalanine. Just the 33-base CDR3 DNA is kept, in frame starting at base 1.

This receptor was obtained from a man younger than 45 in good health. The chain links TRBV11-2 with TRBJ2-7; no D segment can be confidently identified. Sequenced input: naive CD4+ T cells sorted from blood. The sample's cell subset or site label, in plain terms: CD45RA+ positively selected. The CDR3 reads as follows: CASSGYYEQYF. The sequenced DNA is TGTGCCAGCAGCGGGTACTACGAGCAGTACTTC.